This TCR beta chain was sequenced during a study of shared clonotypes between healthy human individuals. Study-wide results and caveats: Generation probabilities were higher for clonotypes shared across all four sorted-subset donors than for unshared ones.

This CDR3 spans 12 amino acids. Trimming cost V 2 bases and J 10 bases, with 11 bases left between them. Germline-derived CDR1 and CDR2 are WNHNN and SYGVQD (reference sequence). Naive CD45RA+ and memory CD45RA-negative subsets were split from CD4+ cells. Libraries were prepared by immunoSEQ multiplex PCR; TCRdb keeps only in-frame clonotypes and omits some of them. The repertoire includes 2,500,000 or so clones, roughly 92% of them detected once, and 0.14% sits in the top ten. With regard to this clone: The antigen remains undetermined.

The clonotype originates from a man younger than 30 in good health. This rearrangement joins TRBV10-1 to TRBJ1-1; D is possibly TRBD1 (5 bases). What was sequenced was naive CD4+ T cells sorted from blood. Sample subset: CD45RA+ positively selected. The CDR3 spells CASSEGDRAAFF. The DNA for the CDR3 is TGCGCCAGCAGTGAGGGGGACCGGGCAGCTTTCTTT.